This T cell receptor (beta chain) stems from a study of graft-versus-host responses after intestinal transplantation. Study-level information: Once they had received anti-thymocyte globulin induction, all recipients took tacrolimus and steroids for three to four years. Study findings and constraints: The marrow of recipients harbored GvH clones, and ileum or blood showed some of them first.

Details on this clone: The target antigen is unknown.

The protocol was immunoSEQ multiplex PCR, while the TCRdb copy is restricted to in-frame clones and leaves out a portion. The data contain tens of thousands of clones, roughly 89% of them seen just once; the ten biggest clones take up around 4%. The input for sequencing was unstimulated CD8+ T cells sorted from spleen or lymph node cells, taken before transplant. The clonotype originates from a human donor who was the organ donor for an intestinal transplant.

This chain's CDR3 is CASRVGTGGQETQYF. As DNA, the CDR3 is TGTGCCAGCCGGGTGGGGACAGGGGGCCAAGAGACCCAGTACTTC. The J gene is TRBJ2-5, the V gene TRBV11-2; 11 positions match TRBD1. After removal of 8 bases from V and 1 base from J, the junction contained 6 bases not matched to a gene. Germline-derived CDR1 and CDR2 are SGHAT and FQNNGV. The CDR3 is made up of 15 amino acids.